The 17 T cell receptor beta chains listed next were all sequenced from one sample in a study of cytomegalovirus exposure and HLA in healthy donors. Use of 60 Vbeta and 13 Jbeta primers characterized the PCR. The method was immunoSEQ multiplex PCR; TCRdb's version includes in-frame clones alone and lacks a portion of them. The data hold under 200,000 clones, with roughly 83% observed a single time. The sample taken for sequencing was PBMCs. The receptors were sampled from a woman aged 45-60 years in good health and CMV-seronegative.

The V and J genes are TRBV4-2 and TRBJ2-3; TRBD2 aligns across 15 bases. Unmatched junction bases numbered 4, after V lost 3 bases and J lost 3 bases. Germline V gene sequence: CDR1 LGHNA, CDR2 YNFKEQ. The length of the CDR3 is 17 residues. CDR3 nucleotide sequence: TGTGCCAGCAGCCAGAGGACTAGCGGGAGGGAAACAGATACGCAGTATTTT. The encoded protein is CASSQRTSGRETDTQYF.

The rearrangement joins TRBV27 to TRBJ2-5, with a weak D call TRBD1 (6 bases). Germline assignment: CDR1 MNHEY and CDR2 SMNVEV (reference sequence). The CDR3 runs to 15 residues. Between the trimmed V and J ends, which lost 9 bases and 0 bases, there was a span of 17 bases. CDR3 amino acids: CARSPTTGYQETQYF. The CDR3 region has the DNA TGTGCCAGGAGTCCAACCACAGGGTACCAAGAGACCCAGTACTTC.

The chain combines TRBV6-1 with TRBJ1-5; D is undetermined. This CDR3 comprises 14 residues. The germline gives CDR1 MNHNS, CDR2 SASEGT. Trimming stripped 7 bases from V and 2 bases from J, with 12 bases between. Written as DNA, the CDR3 is TGTGCCAGCACTCCCCGGGGAGGCAATCAGCCCCAGCATTTT. As protein: CASTPRGGNQPQHF.

V and J are TRBV27 and TRBJ2-7; tentative D call: TRBD2 (6 bases). Germline V gene data show CDR1 as MNHEY and CDR2 as SMNVEV (reference sequence). The V and J ends lost 8 bases and 0 bases respectively, with 14 bases between them. This CDR3 is 14 amino acids long. In DNA form, the CDR3 reads TGTGCCAGCGCGCCCGGGACTCTCTCCTACGAGCAGTACTTC. It translates to CASAPGTLSYEQYF.

The J gene is TRBJ1-1, the V gene TRBV18, with no clear D. The CDR3 runs to 13 residues. Germline CDR1 and CDR2: KGHSH and LQKENI. The V end lost 1 base, the J end lost 6 bases, and 9 bases lay between the germline ends. This CDR3 is CASSPLETSEAFF. The CDR3, as DNA: TGTGCCAGCTCACCACTCGAGACTTCTGAAGCTTTCTTT.

The chain has TRBV11-3 and TRBJ1-1; 9 bases fit TRBD1. Germline loops: CDR1 SGHNT, CDR2 YENEEA. The J segment lost 5 bases and the V segment lost 5 bases, leaving 18 bases of the junction unmatched. This CDR3 is 18 amino acids long. CDR3 amino acids: CASSRRPGTGPPRTEAFF. The DNA of the CDR3 is TGTGCCAGCAGCCGGCGTCCCGGGACAGGGCCCCCGAGGACTGAAGCTTTCTTT.

The V gene is TRBV19, the J gene TRBJ1-1, with TRBD1 matching 11 bases. The CDR3 covers 16 residues. V was clipped by 3 bases and J by 2 bases; unmatched bases: 5. In germline, CDR1 is LNHDA, CDR2 SQIVND (reference sequence). The CDR3 protein is CASSIPGQGANTEAFF. CDR3 nucleotides: TGTGCCAGTAGTATTCCCGGACAGGGGGCCAACACTGAAGCTTTCTTT. Full variable domain (outside the CDR3, taken from reference TRBV19 and TRBJ1-1): DGGITQSPKYLFRKEGQNVTLSCEQNLNHDAMYWYRQDPGQGLRLIYYSQIVNDFQKGDIAEGYSVSREKKESFPLTVTSAQKNPTAFYLCASSIPGQGANTEAFFGQGTRLTVV.

CDR3 loop: CASSRQKQGFGTGELFF. The CDR3 coding sequence is TGCGCCAGCAGCCGACAGAAACAGGGGTTCGGAACCGGGGAGCTGTTTTTT. V usage is TRBV4-3 and J usage is TRBJ2-2; 7 bases line up with TRBD1. Germline CDR1 reads LGHNA; CDR2 reads YSLEER. V dropped 4 bases and J dropped 5; count of bases not matched to a gene: 13. This CDR3 region has 17 residues.

This clone was counted only a few times. The chain is built from TRBV7-3 and TRBJ2-1, with 13 bases matching TRBD2. This CDR3 is built from 17 residues. The germline gives CDR1 SGHTA, CDR2 FQGTGA. Trimming cost V 5 bases and J 8 bases; bases outside gene matches: 12. The CDR3 protein is CASSNPGLAGNVDEQFF. The CDR3 coding sequence is TGTGCCAGCAGCAACCCGGGACTAGCGGGAAATGTGGATGAGCAGTTCTTC.

This sequence joins TRBV7-2 and TRBJ1-6; tentative D call: TRBD1 (5 bases). The V end was cut by 4 bases, the J end by 8 bases, with 15 bases between. The CDR3 sequence is 15 residues long. Germline V gene data show CDR1 as SGHTA and CDR2 as FQGNSA. As DNA, the CDR3 is TGTGCCAGCAGCTCCCAAAACGGGGGTCATTCACCCCTCCACTTT. Its translation is CASSSQNGGHSPLHF.

The rearrangement links TRBV7-3 to TRBJ2-3; 14 nucleotides align to TRBD2. This CDR3 region has 17 residues. The germline V gene has CDR1 SGHTA and CDR2 FQGTGA. Losses at the gene ends were 5 bases for V and 7 bases for J; bases not matched to a gene: 11. CDR3 sequence (DNA): TGTGCCAGCAGCCAAACCCCGGGACTAGCGGGAGTAAATACGCAGTATTTT. Protein: CASSQTPGLAGVNTQYF.

V is TRBV29-1 and J is TRBJ2-3; 11 nucleotides line up with TRBD2. Germline V gives CDR1 SQVTM, CDR2 ANQGSEA. The trim removed 4 bases at V and 5 bases at J, leaving 8 bases unmatched. The CDR3 totals 15 residues. This CDR3 reads CSVVGSGRARDTQYF. The CDR3 DNA reads as TGCAGCGTTGTCGGTAGCGGGAGGGCCAGAGATACGCAGTATTTT.

This chain uses TRBV28 with TRBJ2-1; TRBD1 is a possible D gene (6 bases). The V end lost 4 bases, the J end lost 10 bases, and 20 bases lay between the germline ends. Germline CDR1 is MDHEN and CDR2 is SYDVKM. The CDR3 consists of 15 residues. The CDR3, as DNA: TGTGCCAGCAGTTCTCCTGGGGGCCTAATAAACGAGCAGTTCTTC. This encodes CASSSPGGLINEQFF. The variable domain in full, completed from reference TRBV28 and TRBJ2-1, reads DVKVTQSSRYLVKRTGEKVFLECVQDMDHENMFWYRQDPGLGLRLIYFSYDVKMKEKGDIPEGYSVSREKKERFSLILESASTNQTSMYLCASSSPGGLINEQFFGPGTRLTVL.

The chain combines TRBV5-1 with TRBJ2-3; TRBD2 matches 9 bases. Trimming at V came to 1 base and at J to 4 bases, leaving 7 bases not matched to a gene. The CDR3 totals 16 residues. The germline CDR1 and CDR2 sequences are SGHRS and YFSETQ. This CDR3 reads CASSLSRTSASDTQYF. The CDR3 DNA reads TGCGCCAGCAGCTTGTCACGGACTAGCGCTTCAGATACGCAGTATTTT.

The chain employs TRBV2 and TRBJ1-5; no clear D gene. The CDR3 is 16 amino acids. Per the germline V gene, CDR1 is SNHLY and CDR2 is FYNNEI. Trimming cost V 1 base and J 2 bases, with 12 bases left between them. CDR3 coding DNA: TGTGCCAGCAGTGAAGGGTTTCGGAGGGGCAATCAGCCCCAGCATTTT. Protein: CASSEGFRRGNQPQHF.

This chain links TRBV28 with TRBJ1-1; 12 bases line up with TRBD1. The CDR3 runs to 15 residues. After removal of 4 bases from V and 7 bases from J, the junction contained 7 bases not matched to a gene. The germline V gene has CDR1 MDHEN and CDR2 SYDVKM. Here the CDR3 reads CASSSSGTGGFEAFF. CDR3 bases: TGTGCCAGCAGTTCGTCCGGGACAGGGGGCTTTGAAGCTTTCTTT.

In DNA form, the CDR3 reads TGTGCCAGCAGCCTGGGGGGGGGCGGACCCTATGGCTACACCTTC. Amino acid sequence: CASSLGGGGPYGYTF. V usage is TRBV5-4 and J usage is TRBJ1-2; D is perhaps TRBD1 (6 bases). V was pared by 4 bases and J by 4 bases, with 17 bases between. Germline V gene lookup returns CDR1 SGHNT and CDR2 YYREEE (reference sequence). The CDR3 extends over 15 amino acids.